The 25 T cell receptor beta chains below were found in one sample sequenced in a study of brain T cells in children with intractable seizures. Assay used: immunoSEQ multiplex PCR; TCRdb lists only in-frame clones, some missing. The sample has roughly 80,000 clones, about 90% seen once. This specimen was peripheral blood, taken at surgery. The receptor source for this set is a girl aged 2-10 years with Rasmussen encephalitis and intractable seizures.

V gene TRBV30 combines with J gene TRBJ1-1, with D unresolved. CDR1 GTSNPN and CDR2 SVGIG come from the germline V gene (reference sequence). Trimming took off 1 base at V and 6 bases at J, with 6 bases between the two ends. The CDR3 sequence is 11 residues long. CDR3 sequence (DNA): TGTGCCTGGAGTGAGTTCGCTGAAGCTTTCTTT. Translated, it gives CAWSEFAEAFF. The full variable domain, with the rest looked up from reference TRBV30 and TRBJ1-1, is SQTIHQWPATLVQPVGSPLSLECTVEGTSNPNLYWYRQAAGRGLQLLFYSVGIGQISSEVPQNLSASRPQDRQFILSSKKLLLSDSGFYLCAWSEFAEAFFGQGTRLTVV.

This clone was detected once. The chain combines TRBV7-2 with TRBJ2-1, with D possibly TRBD1 on 5 matching bases. The CDR3 runs to 13 residues. Germline CDR1 reads SGHTA; CDR2 reads FQGNSA. Deletions cut 3 bases from V and 4 bases from J, with 7 bases between. The CDR3 DNA follows: TGTGCCAGCAGCTTCAGGGTTTACAATGAGCAGTTCTTC. It is translated as CASSFRVYNEQFF.

As for this clone: An end of the junction does not agree with germline; a read error may underlie this. The CDR3 spells CASIIGKGKQNF. As DNA, the CDR3 is TGTGCCAGCATCATTGGCAAGGGCAAGCAGAACTTC. The rearrangement uses TRBV6-5 and TRBJ2-7, with D uncertain. CDR1 and CDR2 (germline): MNHEY, SVGAGI. There are 12 residues in the CDR3.

The chain couples TRBV5-6 to TRBJ2-1; TRBD1 matches at 8 bases. V lost 1 base to trimming and J lost 2 bases; unmatched junction nucleotides: 8. Germline V CDR1 and CDR2: SGHDT, YYEEEE. CDR3 length: 17 residues. In DNA, the CDR3 is TGTGCCAGCAGCTTGCAGGGGGCAGGAAGGACCTACAATGAGCAGTTCTTC. This encodes CASSLQGAGRTYNEQFF.

The rearrangement uses TRBV9 and TRBJ1-3; 9 nucleotides match TRBD1. V was clipped by 2 bases and J by 2 bases; unmatched bases: 14. This CDR3 is built from 19 residues. Per the germline V gene, CDR1 is SGDLS and CDR2 is YYNGEE. CDR3: CASSVLPGQGGSPGNTIYF. In nucleotides, the CDR3 is TGTGCCAGCAGCGTCTTACCGGGACAGGGAGGATCTCCTGGAAACACCATATATTTT.

The chain combines TRBV4-2 with TRBJ2-1; 8 bases fit TRBD2. Looked up from germline, CDR1 is LGHNA and CDR2 is YNFKEQ. V was clipped by 2 bases and J by 5 bases; unmatched bases: 8. CDR3 length equals 16 residues. CDR3 sequence: CASSQLALAGDNEQFF. The DNA for the CDR3 is TGTGCCAGCAGCCAACTCGCTCTAGCGGGCGACAATGAGCAGTTCTTC.

The chain has TRBV21-1 and TRBJ2-1; the D segment call TRBD1 is taken from the table without a DNA check. TRBV21-1 is a documented pseudogene. The CDR3 is 16 amino acids. CDR3 coding DNA: TGTGCCAGCAGCGAACTTGAGCAGGGCGCCAGGAATGAGCAGTTCTTC. Encoded protein: CASSELEQGARNEQFF.

The chain combines TRBV30 with TRBJ1-6; D remains unclear. Germline values: CDR1 GTSNPN, CDR2 SVGIG (reference sequence). Between the trimmed V and J ends, which lost 3 bases and 7 bases, there was a span of 13 bases. CDR3 length: 14 residues. The CDR3 sequence is CAWSETGKNSPLHF. The DNA of the CDR3 is TGTGCCTGGAGCGAAACCGGGAAGAATTCACCCCTCCACTTT.

The chain combines TRBV2 with TRBJ1-1, with TRBD1 identical over 7 bases. CDR3 length: 14 residues. Germline values: CDR1 SNHLY, CDR2 FYNNEI. After removal of 1 base from V and 7 bases from J, the junction contained 6 bases not matched to a gene. CDR3 in amino acids: CASSEDLGQSEAFF. CDR3 DNA sequence: TGTGCCAGCAGTGAAGATCTGGGACAGAGTGAAGCTTTCTTT.

The chain uses TRBV5-1 and TRBJ2-1; D perhaps matches TRBD2 (5 bases). In germline, CDR1 is SGHRS, CDR2 YFSETQ. CDR3 length equals 15 residues. The V and J ends lost 4 bases and 0 bases respectively, with 11 bases between them. The chain's CDR3 is CASSPSGYSYNEQFF. The CDR3 region has the DNA TGCGCCAGCAGCCCAAGCGGATACTCCTACAATGAGCAGTTCTTC. Filled out from reference TRBV5-1 and TRBJ2-1, the complete variable domain reads KAGVTQTPRYLIKTRGQQVTLSCSPISGHRSVSWYQQTPGQGLQFLFEYFSETQRNKGNFPGRFSGRQFSNSRSEMNVSTLELGDSALYLCASSPSGYSYNEQFFGPGTRLTVL.

The rearrangement uses TRBV7-3 and TRBJ1-1, with D unresolved. The V end lost 1 base, the J end lost 1 base, and 4 bases lay between the germline ends. There are 13 residues in the CDR3. Germline CDR1 is SGHTA and CDR2 is FQGTGA. CDR3 sequence (DNA): TGTGCCAGCAGCTTAAGGCGGAACACTGAAGCTTTCTTT. Translation gives CASSLRRNTEAFF.

V and J are TRBV20-1 and TRBJ1-2; perhaps TRBD1 as D (6 bases). Germline V CDR1 and CDR2: DFQATT, SNEGSKA (reference sequence). V shed 3 bases and J shed 8 bases, with 16 bases lying between them. The CDR3 sequence is 13 residues long. The CDR3 spells CSASWGRVKGYTF. In DNA form, the CDR3 reads TGCAGTGCTAGTTGGGGGCGAGTCAAAGGCTACACCTTC.

This chain links TRBV5-6 with TRBJ2-7; D tentatively reads TRBD1 or TRBD2 (5 bases each). V was trimmed by 4 bases and J by 5 bases, leaving 10 bases between them. Germline loops: CDR1 SGHDT, CDR2 YYEEEE. This CDR3 contains 12 residues. The DNA for the CDR3 is TGTGCCAGCAGCCCCGGGACGGACGAGCAGTACTTC. Translated, it gives CASSPGTDEQYF.

The V gene is TRBV6-5, the J gene TRBJ1-2, with 7 bases that match TRBD1. The CDR3 length is 15 residues. Germline V gene lookup returns CDR1 MNHEY and CDR2 SVGAGI. V dropped 7 bases and J dropped 3; count of bases not matched to a gene: 11. Here the CDR3 reads CASNPGQPQYYGYTF. The CDR3 DNA sequence: TGTGCCAGCAACCCGGGACAGCCCCAATACTATGGCTACACCTTC.

The chain is built from TRBV5-6 and TRBJ1-2, with unresolved D. Trimming took off 4 bases at V and 5 bases at J, with 9 bases between the two ends. This CDR3 spans 12 amino acids. Germline V CDR1 and CDR2: SGHDT, YYEEEE. CDR3 protein: CASSQDSYGYTF. The CDR3 DNA sequence: TGTGCCAGCAGCCAGGACTCGTATGGCTACACCTTC.

The chain combines TRBV6-5 with TRBJ2-1; 8 positions match TRBD1. The CDR3 spans 15 residues. V was clipped by 2 bases and J by 4 bases; unmatched bases: 4. In germline, CDR1 is MNHEY, CDR2 SVGAGI. The CDR3 loop reads CASSYGGQVYNEQFF. CDR3 DNA: TGTGCCAGCAGTTACGGGGGACAGGTTTACAATGAGCAGTTCTTC.

The CDR3 is CASSPPGRGMYGYTF. The CDR3 DNA follows: TGTGCCAGCAGTCCCCCGGGACGTGGGATGTATGGCTACACCTTC. The rearrangement joins TRBV6-5 to TRBJ1-2, with D possibly matching TRBD1 (5 bases). From germline, CDR1 is MNHEY and CDR2 SVGAGI. The CDR3 runs to 15 residues. Trimming removed 5 bases at V and 5 bases at J, with 18 bases between.

The genes are TRBV5-1 and TRBJ2-3; TRBD2 matches 8 bases. The CDR3 covers 18 residues. After removal of 2 bases from V and 5 bases from J, the junction contained 16 bases not matched to a gene. The germline V gene encodes CDR1 SGHRS and CDR2 YFSETQ. The CDR3 DNA reads TGCGCCAGCAGCTTTGCCCCCTCGAGGAGCGGGAGTGGAGATACGCAGTATTTT. Translation gives CASSFAPSRSGSGDTQYF.

The V call is TRBV4-2, the J call TRBJ2-3; TRBD2 might be the D (7 bases). Trimming shortened V by 0 bases and J by 5 bases, and 18 bases separated the two germline ends. This CDR3 has 17 amino acids. From germline, CDR1 is LGHNA and CDR2 YNFKEQ. The CDR3 bases are TGTGCCAGCAGCCAAGAAGGGGGAGGGGGGATGCTAGATACGCAGTATTTT. Its protein is CASSQEGGGGMLDTQYF.

This rearrangement joins TRBV6-5 to TRBJ2-7; D unclear. V lost 7 bases and J lost 2, with 18 bases in between. The CDR3 consists of 15 residues. The germline V gene encodes CDR1 MNHEY and CDR2 SVGAGI. The CDR3 protein is CASTPKTALAYEQYF. CDR3 bases: TGTGCCAGCACTCCCAAGACGGCGTTGGCCTACGAGCAGTACTTC.

The V and J genes are TRBV9 and TRBJ2-1; TRBD2 might be the D (6 bases). This CDR3 is built from 14 residues. Germline V lookup: CDR1 SGDLS, CDR2 YYNGEE. V lost 2 bases, J lost 5 bases, and 11 bases lay in between. For the CDR3, the DNA is TGTGCCAGCAGCGTTGGGGGACTGAACAATGAGCAGTTCTTC. This gives the protein CASSVGGLNNEQFF.

V usage is TRBV7-2 and J usage is TRBJ1-4, with D possibly being TRBD1 (5 bases). Germline V gives CDR1 SGHTA, CDR2 FQGNSA. Trimming pared 4 bases from V and 8 bases from J, leaving 14 bases between. The CDR3 loop spans 14 amino acids. The CDR3 protein is CASSSGGGREKLFF. The CDR3 nucleotides read TGTGCCAGCAGCTCCGGTGGGGGGAGGGAAAAACTGTTTTTT.

The chain couples TRBV18 to TRBJ1-2; 7 bases agree with TRBD1. CDR3 length: 17 residues. V shed 3 bases and J 0 bases; nucleotides not matched to a gene: 10. The germline gives CDR1 KGHSH, CDR2 LQKENI. CDR3 amino acids: CASSPNRGGPSNYGYTF. The CDR3 DNA reads as TGTGCCAGCTCACCCAACAGGGGTGGGCCTTCTAACTATGGCTACACCTTC.

The J gene is TRBJ2-3, the V gene TRBV5-1, with 16 nucleotides matching TRBD2. V trimming: 1 base; J trimming: 0 bases; junction bases outside the gene matches: 11. The CDR3 is made up of 21 amino acids. Germline CDR1 is SGHRS and CDR2 is YFSETQ. The CDR3 DNA is TGCGCCAGCAGCTTGAAAAATTATGCGGGACTAGCGGGAGGGAGCACAGATACGCAGTATTTT. Amino acid sequence: CASSLKNYAGLAGGSTDTQYF.

This CDR3 is CASSQDGATNEKLFF. CDR3 coding DNA: TGTGCCAGCAGCCAGGACGGTGCAACTAATGAAAAACTGTTTTTT. The chain is built from TRBV4-2 and TRBJ1-4; D uncertain. V was shortened by 3 bases and J by 0 bases, with 8 bases between the two germline ends. CDR1 and CDR2 from the germline V gene are LGHNA and YNFKEQ. The CDR3 is 15 amino acids.